One and the same sample provided the 28 T cell receptor beta chains below, sequenced in a study of identical twins. TCRdb reanalysed the 5' RACE reads using MiXCR and keeps one entry per CDR3 protein. The sample carries 280,000 or so distinct CDR3 sequences, 8% to 9% recorded once. These data also formed part of another study, on yellow fever vaccine responses in identical twins.

Sequenced: memory (CD45RO+) T cells sorted from blood. The receptor set was obtained from a woman aged 18 to 35 in good health.

This clonotype was counted only a few times. CDR3 sequence: CASRGTGGGGNIQYF. The CDR3 DNA is TGTGCCAGCAGGGGGACAGGGGGCGGTGGAAACATTCAGTACTTC. The genes are TRBV2 and TRBJ2-4, with 12 nucleotides matching TRBD1. Per the germline V gene, CDR1 is SNHLY and CDR2 is FYNNEI. The CDR3 has 15 residues. The V and J ends lost 6 bases and 6 bases, in that order; junction bases with no gene match: 6. The variable domain in full, with the rest retrieved from reference TRBV2 and TRBJ2-4, is EPEVTQTPSHQVTQMGQEVILRCVPISNHLYFYWYRQILGQKVEFLVSFYNNEISEKSEIFDDQFSVERPDGSNFTLKIRSTKLEDSAMYFCASRGTGGGGNIQYFGAGTRLSVL.

Only a few counts were recorded for this clonotype. The chain combines TRBV11-2 with TRBJ2-5, with a weak D call TRBD2 (5 bases). V was pared by 2 bases and J by 7 bases, with 11 bases between. The CDR3 length is 13 residues. Germline V gene data show CDR1 as SGHAT and CDR2 as FQNNGV. The CDR3: CASSLSGGGTQYF. For the CDR3, the DNA is TGTGCCAGCAGCTTATCAGGAGGTGGGACCCAGTACTTC.

The rearrangement joins TRBV2 to TRBJ1-4, with D uncertain. The V gene lost 6 bases and the J gene lost 0 bases, with 11 bases spanning the gap. The CDR3 sequence is 15 residues long. Per the germline V gene, CDR1 is SNHLY and CDR2 is FYNNEI. CDR3 sequence (DNA): TGTGCCAGCAGCTTGGAAGCTGCAACTAATGAAAAACTGTTTTTT. It codes for CASSLEAATNEKLFF.

This clonotype came up many times. The chain combines TRBV7-2 with TRBJ2-3, with D hard to call. Trimming left V 1 base short and J 2 bases short, with 7 bases between. The CDR3 sequence is 14 residues long. Germline CDR1 SGHTA, CDR2 FQGNSA. The CDR3 DNA is TGTGCCAGCAGCTTAGGAGTGTTCACAGATACGCAGTATTTT. Translated: CASSLGVFTDTQYF.

This clonotype was detected many times. V gene TRBV24-1 combines with J gene TRBJ1-5, with D maybe TRBD1 (5 bases). V was clipped by 4 bases and J by 4 bases, with 10 bases between them. Germline values: CDR1 KGHDR, CDR2 SFDVKD. This CDR3 is built from 14 residues. The CDR3 sequence is CATSDRERNQPQHF. CDR3 DNA: TGTGCCACCAGTGACAGGGAAAGAAATCAGCCCCAGCATTTT.

The V gene is TRBV7-9, the J gene TRBJ2-1, with 9 bases that match TRBD1. The V segment lost 7 bases and the J segment 4 bases; nucleotides outside the gene matches: 8. This CDR3 is built from 15 residues. Germline values: CDR1 SEHNR, CDR2 FQNEAQ (reference sequence). CDR3 DNA: TGTGCCAGCAATAGAAGGGACAGGGCTTACAATGAGCAGTTCTTC. Translated, it gives CASNRRDRAYNEQFF. Combining the CDR3 with reference TRBV7-9 and TRBJ2-1 gives the whole variable domain DTGVSQNPRHKITKRGQNVTFRCDPISEHNRLYWYRQTLGQGPEFLTYFQNEAQLEKSRLLSDRFSAERPKGSFSTLEIQRTEQGDSAMYLCASNRRDRAYNEQFFGPGTRLTVL.

This clonotype was observed at least ten times. This rearrangement joins TRBV24-1 to TRBJ1-5, with 7 bases lining up with TRBD1. This CDR3 contains 16 residues. Germline trimming cut 3 bases from V and 6 bases from J; bases unmatched to any gene: 10. Germline loops: CDR1 KGHDR, CDR2 SFDVKD. CDR3 bases: TGTGCCACCAGTGATGGAGACAGGGCTTCGGGTCAGCCCCAGCATTTT. This translates into CATSDGDRASGQPQHF.

This clonotype has a handful of counts. The chain combines TRBV25-1 with TRBJ2-4, with D perhaps TRBD1 (5 bases). The germline CDR1 and CDR2 sequences are MGHDK and SYGVNS. This CDR3 comprises 15 residues. Trimming took 6 bases from V and 8 from J, leaving 20 bases between them. The CDR3 protein is CASSENTGSTDIQYF. The CDR3 DNA follows: TGTGCCAGCAGCGAGAATACAGGTTCGACTGACATTCAGTACTTC.

The V and J genes are TRBV4-2 and TRBJ2-7, with a weak D call TRBD2 (5 bases). This CDR3 is built from 14 residues. Trimming removed 5 bases at V and 6 bases at J, with 17 bases between. Germline V lookup: CDR1 LGHNA, CDR2 YNFKEQ. In DNA form, the CDR3 reads TGTGCCAGCAGCGACCGGGATAGTGGGCTCGAGCAGTACTTC. Translation: CASSDRDSGLEQYF.

The V call is TRBV7-9, the J call TRBJ2-2; 9 nucleotides line up with TRBD2. J was trimmed by 4 bases and V by 4 bases; bases with no gene match: 10. The germline gives CDR1 SEHNR, CDR2 FQNEAQ (reference sequence). The CDR3 consists of 17 residues. This CDR3 reads CASSSQPGLATTGELFF. Here the CDR3 DNA reads TGTGCCAGCAGCTCCCAGCCTGGACTAGCGACCACCGGGGAGCTGTTTTTT.

The chain links TRBV18 to TRBJ2-1; tentatively, D is TRBD1 or TRBD2 (5 bases each). Germline V gene lookup returns CDR1 KGHSH and CDR2 LQKENI. The V end lost 2 bases, the J end lost 6 bases, and 14 bases lay between the germline ends. The CDR3 has 15 amino acids. The CDR3 sequence: CASSPGGRSRNEQFF. DNA for the CDR3: TGTGCCAGCTCACCAGGGGGTAGATCCCGCAATGAGCAGTTCTTC. Full variable domain (outside the CDR3, taken from reference TRBV18 and TRBJ2-1): NAGVMQNPRHLVRRRGQEARLRCSPMKGHSHVYWYRQLPEEGLKFMVYLQKENIIDESGMPKERFSAEFPKEGPSILRIQQVVRGDSAAYFCASSPGGRSRNEQFFGPGTRLTVL.

The table lists this clonotype with many counts. The chain carries TRBV7-9 and TRBJ1-5, with TRBD1 identical over 10 bases. V lost 4 bases and J lost 4; bases outside the gene matches: 4. The CDR3 totals 15 residues. From germline, CDR1 is SEHNR and CDR2 FQNEAQ (reference sequence). This CDR3 reads CASSSDRGPNQPQHF. Written as DNA, the CDR3 is TGTGCCAGCAGCTCAGACAGGGGGCCGAATCAGCCCCAGCATTTT.

This clonotype was found a few times. This sequence joins TRBV20-1 and TRBJ2-3, with 11 bases that match TRBD2. Germline CDR1 reads DFQATT; CDR2 reads SNEGSKA (reference sequence). V was pared by 0 bases and J by 4 bases, with 15 bases of the junction left unmatched. The CDR3 runs to 19 residues. This CDR3 is CSARDLLAGVGGFADTQYF. The CDR3 bases are TGCAGTGCTAGAGATCTACTAGCGGGAGTTGGAGGTTTCGCAGATACGCAGTATTTT.

This clonotype came up a few times. This chain joins TRBV29-1 and TRBJ2-2, with 9 bases aligning to TRBD2. CDR3 length: 16 amino acids. CDR1 is SQVTM and CDR2 is ANQGSEA in the germline V gene. After removal of 6 bases from V and 5 bases from J, the junction contained 13 bases not matched to a gene. In DNA, the CDR3 is TGCAGCGTCCGTCGCGGGGGGGGCAGCAAAACCGGGGAGCTGTTTTTT. As protein: CSVRRGGGSKTGELFF.

This clonotype was detected many times. The chain joins TRBV6-2 or TRBV6-3 to TRBJ1-5; 8 bases match TRBD1. V dropped 6 bases and J dropped 2; count of bases not matched to a gene: 6. The CDR3 has 15 residues. The V gene's germline CDR1 is MNHEY and CDR2 SVGEGT. In nucleotides, the CDR3 is TGTGCCAGCAGGCCCCAGGGGGCGGGCAATCAGCCCCAGCATTTT. Its protein is CASRPQGAGNQPQHF.

The rearrangement links TRBV20-1 to TRBJ2-1, with 8 bases that match TRBD1. The CDR3 runs 14 residues. Germline V gene data show CDR1 as DFQATT and CDR2 as SNEGSKA (reference sequence). J was trimmed by 3 bases and V by 6 bases; bases with no gene match: 7. CDR3 loop: CSAGTGTGYNEQFF. Here the CDR3 DNA reads TGCAGTGCCGGGACAGGTACGGGCTACAATGAGCAGTTCTTC.

The chain links TRBV5-1 to TRBJ2-7, with D maybe TRBD2 (6 bases). CDR1 SGHRS and CDR2 YFSETQ come from the germline V gene. V was trimmed by 4 bases and J by 0 bases, leaving 11 bases between them. The CDR3 is made up of 14 amino acids. CDR3 residues: CASSHPGGSYEQYF. CDR3 bases: TGCGCCAGCAGCCACCCCGGGGGCTCCTACGAGCAGTACTTC. The full variable domain, rest sourced from reference TRBV5-1 and TRBJ2-7, is KAGVTQTPRYLIKTRGQQVTLSCSPISGHRSVSWYQQTPGQGLQFLFEYFSETQRNKGNFPGRFSGRQFSNSRSEMNVSTLELGDSALYLCASSHPGGSYEQYFGPGTRLTVT.

The chain couples TRBV20-1 to TRBJ1-5; a weak D match, TRBD1 (6 bases). The CDR3 length is 14 residues. Trimming took off 6 bases at V and 4 bases at J, with 16 bases between the two ends. CDR1 DFQATT and CDR2 SNEGSKA come from the germline V gene (reference sequence). In DNA, the CDR3 is TGCAGTGCCACCCAGGGGACTGTAAATCAGCCCCAGCATTTT. This encodes CSATQGTVNQPQHF.

This clonotype has only a few counts. The J gene is TRBJ2-7, the V gene TRBV24-1; D ambiguous. Germline V CDR1 and CDR2: KGHDR, SFDVKD. The CDR3 is made up of 14 amino acids. The ends were cut back, 4 bases at V and 9 bases at J, with 18 bases in the middle. The DNA of the CDR3 is TGTGCCACCAGTGAAGGACCATCCCGCCCCGCGCAGTACTTC. Protein sequence: CATSEGPSRPAQYF.

V usage is TRBV20-1 and J usage is TRBJ1-1; 7 bases map to TRBD1. Germline trimming cut 0 bases from V and 1 base from J; bases unmatched to any gene: 2. Germline CDR1 DFQATT, CDR2 SNEGSKA (reference sequence). CDR3 length equals 14 residues. The CDR3: CSARENRGNTEAFF. CDR3 nucleotides: TGCAGTGCTAGAGAAAACAGGGGGAACACTGAAGCTTTCTTT.

This clonotype appeared once. The chain joins TRBV11-2 to TRBJ2-2, with D uncertain. Germline V CDR1 and CDR2: SGHAT, FQNNGV. The CDR3 consists of 13 residues. Trimming shortened V by 1 base and J by 4 bases, and 4 bases separated the two germline ends. For the CDR3, the DNA is TGTGCCAGCAGCTTAGTGAGCACCGGGGAGCTGTTTTTT. It specifies CASSLVSTGELFF.

This clonotype was seen more than once but under ten times. This sequence joins TRBV29-1 and TRBJ2-3; 7 nucleotides align to TRBD2. V gave up 4 bases and J gave up 0 bases; unmatched junction bases: 7. The CDR3 totals 15 residues. Germline V CDR1 and CDR2: SQVTM, ANQGSEA. Written as DNA, the CDR3 is TGCAGCGTTGGGGGAGGGACCACTAGCACAGATACGCAGTATTTT. This translates into CSVGGGTTSTDTQYF.

The sample holds many counts of this clonotype. The V call is TRBV12-3 or TRBV12-4, the J call TRBJ2-2, with D hard to call. V dropped 6 bases and J dropped 7 bases, with 21 bases sitting between them. The length of the CDR3 is 16 residues. The CDR3 sequence is CASSPVGPPSGGELFF. CDR3 in DNA: TGTGCCAGCAGCCCCGTTGGCCCCCCCTCGGGCGGGGAGCTGTTTTTT.

The sample holds a few counts of this clonotype. J is TRBJ2-2 and V is TRBV6-2 or TRBV6-3, with TRBD2 matching over 8 bases. Per germline, CDR1 MNHEY and CDR2 SVGEGT. V lost 7 bases and J lost 5; bases outside the gene matches: 6. This CDR3 has 14 residues. For the CDR3, the DNA is TGTGCCAGCAACCCAGCGGGGGATACCGGGGAGCTGTTTTTT. This encodes CASNPAGDTGELFF.

This sequence joins TRBV20-1 and TRBJ2-2; 7 bases align to TRBD2. J gave up 0 bases and V 3 bases, and 13 bases lay outside the gene matches. Germline CDR1 and CDR2: DFQATT and SNEGSKA (reference sequence). The CDR3 is 18 residues long. The CDR3 protein is CSARAPSGTTANTGELFF. Here the CDR3 DNA reads TGCAGTGCTAGGGCGCCTAGCGGAACAACCGCGAACACCGGGGAGCTGTTTTTT.

This clonotype occurred a few times. The J gene is TRBJ2-3, the V gene TRBV5-6; D remains ambiguous. Deletions cut 1 base from V and 0 bases from J, with 9 bases between. Germline-derived CDR1 and CDR2 are SGHDT and YYEEEE. The CDR3 contains 15 residues. The CDR3 spells CASSLPSSSTDTQYF. CDR3 DNA sequence: TGTGCCAGCAGCTTGCCCAGCTCTAGCACAGATACGCAGTATTTT.

The chain combines TRBV6-1 with TRBJ2-5; 7 bases are a match to TRBD2. Trimming took 7 bases from V and 4 from J; bases not matched to a gene: 9. Germline loops: CDR1 MNHNS, CDR2 SASEGT. This CDR3 is 14 amino acids long. In DNA form, the CDR3 reads TGTGCCAGCACAAAGCGGGATGCCTCAGAGACCCAGTACTTC. It is translated as CASTKRDASETQYF.

The genes are TRBV20-1 and TRBJ2-7, with TRBD2 identical over 10 bases. Germline trimming cut 0 bases from V and 2 bases from J; bases unmatched to any gene: 10. CDR1 and CDR2 (germline): DFQATT, SNEGSKA (reference sequence). The CDR3 is 17 residues long. This CDR3 reads CSARDSSPSGGTYEQYF. The CDR3 DNA reads as TGCAGTGCTAGAGATTCGTCCCCTAGCGGGGGTACCTACGAGCAGTACTTC.